The 17 T cell receptor beta chains given below trace back to one sample, sequenced in a study of CD4+ T cells in melanoma. Sequencing used immunoSEQ multiplex PCR; TCRdb keeps in-frame clones, though not all of them. The repertoire consists of over 15,000 clones, with 83% occurring once and the leading ten covering approximately 5%. The sequenced material came from cells from a culture (not recorded whether cultured in vitro). All receptors derive from a human donor with melanoma.

The chain joins TRBV18 to TRBJ1-1; maybe TRBD1 (6 bases). Trimming took 3 bases from V and 3 from J, leaving 11 bases between them. Germline assignment: CDR1 KGHSH and CDR2 LQKENI. The CDR3 consists of 14 residues. This chain's CDR3 is CASSPANRDTEAFF. CDR3 sequence (DNA): TGTGCCAGCTCACCCGCTAACAGGGACACTGAAGCTTTCTTT. Drawing the rest from reference TRBV18 and TRBJ1-1, the complete variable domain is NAGVMQNPRHLVRRRGQEARLRCSPMKGHSHVYWYRQLPEEGLKFMVYLQKENIIDESGMPKERFSAEFPKEGPSILRIQQVVRGDSAAYFCASSPANRDTEAFFGQGTRLTVV.

This rearrangement joins TRBV29-1 to TRBJ2-2; 9 positions agree with TRBD1. This CDR3 has 13 amino acids. With V trimmed by 5 bases and J by 7 bases, 5 bases remained unmatched. CDR1 and CDR2 (germline): SQVTM, ANQGSEA. The CDR3 DNA reads TGCAGCGTTAGGGACAGGGCCCTCGGGGAGCTGTTTTTT. Encoded protein: CSVRDRALGELFF.

The genes are TRBV5-1 and TRBJ1-3; 9 nucleotides match TRBD1. The ends lost 4 bases at V and 4 bases at J; junction bases unmatched: 3. The CDR3 is made up of 14 amino acids. Germline-derived CDR1 and CDR2 are SGHRS and YFSETQ. CDR3 amino acids: CASSAGTGGNTIYF. CDR3 in DNA: TGCGCCAGCAGCGCCGGGACAGGGGGAAACACCATATATTTT.

This chain joins TRBV7-9 and TRBJ1-2; D is undetermined. Germline V gene data show CDR1 as SEHNR and CDR2 as FQNEAQ (reference sequence). The CDR3 spans 12 residues. Trimming cost V 5 bases and J 5 bases, with 9 bases left between them. The CDR3 sequence: CASSQTEYGYTF. CDR3 bases: TGTGCCAGCAGCCAAACAGAGTATGGCTACACCTTC.

This rearrangement joins TRBV7-2 to TRBJ1-2, with 7 bases lining up with TRBD1. The J segment lost 4 bases and the V segment lost 1 base, leaving 3 bases of the junction unmatched. This CDR3 is built from 14 residues. The germline V gene encodes CDR1 SGHTA and CDR2 FQGNSA. CDR3 sequence: CASSLGPGGYGYTF. In nucleotides, the CDR3 is TGTGCCAGCAGCTTAGGGCCAGGGGGCTATGGCTACACCTTC.

As concerns this clone: The sample contains more than one DNA sequence encoding this CDR3. CDR3 protein: CASSWGTSGELFF. CDR3 DNA sequence: TGCGCCAGCAGCTGGGGGACATCCGGGGAGCTGTTTTTT. This chain links TRBV5-1 with TRBJ2-2; weak D call: TRBD1 (6 bases). V lost 3 bases and J 6 bases, leaving 9 bases between the germline ends. The CDR3 extends over 13 amino acids. Germline V gene sequence: CDR1 SGHRS, CDR2 YFSETQ.

J is TRBJ1-2 and V is TRBV4-1; D gene unclear. The CDR3 runs to 15 residues. Germline-derived CDR1 and CDR2 are MGHRA and YSYEKL. Trimming removed 1 base from V and 8 bases from J, with 17 bases in between. The CDR3 reads CASSQVWDRTVGYTF. DNA for the CDR3: TGCGCCAGCAGCCAAGTGTGGGATCGGACGGTAGGCTACACCTTC.

The V gene is TRBV5-8, the J gene TRBJ1-1; D perhaps matches TRBD1 (6 bases). CDR3 length: 14 amino acids. With 2 bases removed from V and 4 bases from J, the gap between germline ends came to 12 bases. The germline CDR1 and CDR2 sequences are SGHTS and YDEGEE. The CDR3, as DNA: TGTGCCAGCAGCTTACGGGGGCTGGGCACTGAAGCTTTCTTT. This codes for CASSLRGLGTEAFF.

J is TRBJ2-5 and V is TRBV7-8, with D hard to call. TRBJ2-7 explains the end of the DNA better; the J call may be wrong. Germline CDR1 and CDR2: SGHVS and FQNEAQ. This CDR3 has 13 residues. The chain's CDR3 is CASSLGFGYEQYF. In DNA, the CDR3 is TGTGCCAGCAGCTTAGGTTTTGGCTACGAGCAGTACTTC.

The CDR3 DNA is TGCGCCAGCAGCTTGGGACAGGCTGTTTGGGGCTACACCTTC. This encodes CASSLGQAVWGYTF. The rearrangement uses TRBV5-1 and TRBJ1-2, with D possibly matching TRBD1 (6 bases). V was clipped by 0 bases and J by 8 bases, with 14 bases between them. From germline, CDR1 is SGHRS and CDR2 YFSETQ. The CDR3 totals 14 residues.

This clone was seen a single time. The chain is built from TRBV9 and TRBJ2-1; D unresolved. V lost 2 bases, J lost 5 bases, and 17 bases lay in between. The CDR3 runs 16 residues. Germline V gene data show CDR1 as SGDLS and CDR2 as YYNGEE. In nucleotides, the CDR3 is TGTGCCAGCAGCGTCGAGACATCCATAGGGCACAATGAGCAGTTCTTC. Encoded protein: CASSVETSIGHNEQFF. The variable domain in full, completed from reference TRBV9 and TRBJ2-1, reads DSGVTQTPKHLITATGQRVTLRCSPRSGDLSVYWYQQSLDQGLQFLIQYYNGEERAKGNILERFSAQQFPDLHSELNLSSLELGDSALYFCASSVETSIGHNEQFFGPGTRLTVL.

This chain joins TRBV7-2 and TRBJ2-1; D call uncertain. Trimming removed 8 bases at V and 7 bases at J, with 12 bases between. The CDR3 runs to 12 residues. The V gene's germline CDR1 is SGHTA and CDR2 FQGNSA. This CDR3 reads CASGSTRNEQFF. The CDR3 DNA is TGTGCCAGCGGCAGCACCCGAAATGAGCAGTTCTTC. Looking up the rest from reference TRBV7-2 and TRBJ2-1 gives the full variable domain: GAGVSQSPSNKVTEKGKDVELRCDPISGHTALYWYRQSLGQGLEFLIYFQGNSAPDKSGLPSDRFSAERTGGSVSTLTIQRTQQEDSAVYLCASGSTRNEQFFGPGTRLTVL.

This chain's CDR3 is CASSISGTGNYGYTF. In DNA form, the CDR3 reads TGTGCCAGTAGTATCTCCGGGACAGGGAACTATGGCTACACCTTC. The chain joins TRBV19 to TRBJ1-2, with 9 bases identical to TRBD1. Germline V lookup: CDR1 LNHDA, CDR2 SQIVND (reference sequence). The CDR3 totals 15 residues. V gave up 3 bases and J gave up 2 bases; unmatched junction bases: 4.

The chain has TRBV2 and TRBJ2-3; D is unresolved. V was cut by 3 bases and J by 6 bases, with 13 bases left in between. The CDR3 contains 14 residues. Per germline, CDR1 SNHLY and CDR2 FYNNEI. CDR3 DNA: TGTGCCAGCAGTGATGTCGGTGCCGGGGATACGCAGTATTTT. Its translation is CASSDVGAGDTQYF.

V and J are TRBV18 and TRBJ2-7, with TRBD2 matching 14 bases. With 3 bases clipped from V and 2 bases from J, the junction kept 0 bases outside the gene matches. This CDR3 has 15 amino acids. Germline CDR1 is KGHSH and CDR2 is LQKENI. The chain's CDR3 is CASSPTSGGAYEQYF. The CDR3 DNA is TGTGCCAGCTCACCGACTAGCGGGGGGGCCTACGAGCAGTACTTC.

The rearrangement joins TRBV5-6 to TRBJ2-2, with 8 bases identical to TRBD1. The CDR3 spans 15 residues. Trimming cost V 1 base and J 6 bases; bases outside gene matches: 5. Germline values: CDR1 SGHDT, CDR2 YYEEEE. In nucleotides, the CDR3 is TGTGCCAGCAGCTTGAGGACAGGGATCGCCGGGGAGCTGTTTTTT. This codes for CASSLRTGIAGELFF.

The rearrangement links TRBV2 to TRBJ2-7; D may be TRBD1 (5 bases). This CDR3 has 12 amino acids. Germline V CDR1 and CDR2: SNHLY, FYNNEI. V lost 4 bases to trimming and J lost 6 bases, with 10 bases between them. The CDR3 spells CASSGQRSEQYF. The DNA for the CDR3 is TGTGCCAGCAGTGGACAGCGCTCCGAGCAGTACTTC. The full variable domain, in which reference TRBV2 and TRBJ2-7 provide the parts outside the CDR3, is EPEVTQTPSHQVTQMGQEVILRCVPISNHLYFYWYRQILGQKVEFLVSFYNNEISEKSEIFDDQFSVERPDGSNFTLKIRSTKLEDSAMYFCASSGQRSEQYFGPGTRLTVT.